These T cell receptor beta chains were read from a single sample in a study of T-cell reconstitution after alpha-beta-depleted transplantation in children. TCRdb re-analysed the PCR reads in MiXCR, keeping a single row per CDR3 protein. The sample carries about 500,000 distinct CDR3 sequences, 32% recorded once. The sequencing here drew on PBMCs from the stem cell graft donor, taken from the stem cell graft. The receptors here all came from a human donor who donated a stem cell graft to a child with aplastic anemia. CDR3s include the opening cysteine and the closing phenylalanine or tryptophan. A D gene is named only where the DNA matches it firmly. Clone size is shown for a subset of rows, as once, few, many or a class of expanded clone.

CDR3aa: CASSLSGRGHPNTGELFF
CDR3nt: TGTGCCAGCAGCTTGTCGGGACGGGGACACCCGAACACCGGGGAGCTGTTTTTT
j_gene: TRBJ2-2
abundance: many
d_gene: -
v_gene: TRBV5-4

CDR3aa: CSARVFLAGERPYEQYF
CDR3nt: TGCAGTGCTAGGGTTTTTCTAGCGGGAGAGAGGCCCTACGAGCAGTACTTC
j_gene: TRBJ2-7
abundance: -
d_gene: TRBD2
v_gene: TRBV20-1

CDR3aa: CASRTQGSRTQYF
CDR3nt: TGTGCCAGCAGAACCCAGGGGTCTAGGACCCAGTACTTC
j_gene: TRBJ2-5
abundance: -
d_gene: -
v_gene: TRBV6-1

CDR3aa: CASSVGRNSGNTIYF
CDR3nt: TGTGCCAGCAGCGTAGGTCGGAACTCTGGAAACACCATATATTTT
j_gene: TRBJ1-3
abundance: -
d_gene: -
v_gene: TRBV9

CDR3aa: CSVEEGQWRTNTEAFF
CDR3nt: TGCAGCGTTGAAGAGGGTCAATGGAGAACCAACACTGAAGCTTTCTTT
j_gene: TRBJ1-1
abundance: -
d_gene: -
v_gene: TRBV29-1

CDR3aa: CASSNPHDTSGGDEQFF
CDR3nt: TGCGCCAGCAGCAATCCTCACGACACTAGCGGCGGGGATGAGCAGTTCTTC
j_gene: TRBJ2-1
abundance: -
d_gene: TRBD2
v_gene: TRBV5-1

CDR3aa: CASRWTGLNTEAFF
CDR3nt: TGTGCCAGCAGGTGGACAGGGCTGAACACTGAAGCTTTCTTT
j_gene: TRBJ1-1
abundance: few
d_gene: TRBD1
v_gene: TRBV12-3/TRBV12-4

CDR3aa: CSVELGVLYNEQFF
CDR3nt: TGCAGCGTTGAGTTGGGGGTACTGTACAATGAGCAGTTCTTC
j_gene: TRBJ2-1
abundance: few
d_gene: -
v_gene: TRBV29-1

CDR3aa: CASSLAGGRPLQTEAFF
CDR3nt: TGTGCCAGCAGCTTGGCTGGGGGGCGGCCTCTCCAGACTGAAGCTTTCTTT
j_gene: TRBJ1-1
abundance: -
d_gene: -
v_gene: TRBV5-5

CDR3aa: CSAREEAHAETQYF
CDR3nt: TGCAGTGCTAGAGAAGAGGCTCATGCGGAGACCCAGTACTTC
j_gene: TRBJ2-5
abundance: -
d_gene: -
v_gene: TRBV20-1

CDR3aa: CASSLETSSYPYEQYF
CDR3nt: TGTGCCAGCAGCTTAGAGACTAGCTCTTACCCCTACGAGCAGTACTTC
j_gene: TRBJ2-7
abundance: -
d_gene: TRBD2
v_gene: TRBV7-6

CDR3aa: CASSLAPTDTNTGELFF
CDR3nt: TGCGCCAGCAGCTTGGCCCCGACAGATACGAACACCGGGGAGCTGTTTTTT
j_gene: TRBJ2-2
abundance: few
d_gene: -
v_gene: TRBV5-1

CDR3aa: CASKPGQDNEKLFF
CDR3nt: TGTGCCAGCAAGCCGGGACAGGATAATGAAAAACTGTTTTTT
j_gene: TRBJ1-4
abundance: few
d_gene: TRBD1
v_gene: TRBV6-1

CDR3aa: CASSPSDEQFF
CDR3nt: TGTGCCAGCTCACCATCGGATGAGCAGTTCTTC
j_gene: TRBJ2-1
abundance: -
d_gene: -
v_gene: TRBV18

CDR3aa: CASTRGKGLNNEQFF
CDR3nt: TGTGCCAGCACCCGGGGGAAGGGCCTAAACAATGAGCAGTTCTTC
j_gene: TRBJ2-1
abundance: -
d_gene: -
v_gene: TRBV7-2

CDR3aa: CASRQWDGYTF
CDR3nt: TGTGCCAGCAGGCAATGGGACGGCTACACCTTC
j_gene: TRBJ1-2
abundance: -
d_gene: -
v_gene: TRBV12-3/TRBV12-4

CDR3aa: CASIQGGGGYNEQFF
CDR3nt: TGTGCCAGCATCCAGGGGGGAGGAGGCTACAATGAGCAGTTCTTC
j_gene: TRBJ2-1
abundance: -
d_gene: -
v_gene: TRBV7-2

CDR3aa: CSIIPELAGRIEQFF
CDR3nt: TGCAGCATCATTCCGGAACTAGCGGGAAGGATTGAGCAGTTCTTC
j_gene: TRBJ2-1
abundance: -
d_gene: TRBD2
v_gene: TRBV29-1

CDR3aa: CASSTFGRETQYF
CDR3nt: TGTGCCAGCAGCACCTTCGGACGGGAGACCCAGTACTTC
j_gene: TRBJ2-5
abundance: few
d_gene: -
v_gene: TRBV7-9

CDR3aa: CSARVSRGRSDTQYF
CDR3nt: TGCAGTGCTAGAGTTTCCCGGGGGAGGTCAGATACGCAGTATTTT
j_gene: TRBJ2-3
abundance: few
d_gene: -
v_gene: TRBV20-1

CDR3aa: CASSPPLAIGNEQFF
CDR3nt: TGTGCCAGCAGCCCTCCCCTAGCGATCGGCAATGAGCAGTTCTTC
j_gene: TRBJ2-1
abundance: -
d_gene: -
v_gene: TRBV12-3/TRBV12-4

CDR3aa: CSARVGQFINEQFF
CDR3nt: TGCAGTGCCCGCGTGGGACAGTTTATAAATGAGCAGTTCTTC
j_gene: TRBJ2-1
abundance: -
d_gene: TRBD1
v_gene: TRBV20-1

CDR3aa: CASSSRNRVSYEQYF
CDR3nt: TGTGCCAGCAGCTCGAGGAACAGGGTTTCCTACGAGCAGTACTTC
j_gene: TRBJ2-7
abundance: -
d_gene: -
v_gene: TRBV7-9

CDR3aa: CSAGTANTEAFF
CDR3nt: TGCAGCGCTGGGACAGCTAACACTGAAGCTTTCTTT
j_gene: TRBJ1-1
abundance: -
d_gene: TRBD1
v_gene: TRBV29-1

CDR3aa: CASSLLYSQGADTDTQYF
CDR3nt: TGTGCCAGCAGCTTACTTTACTCACAGGGGGCTGACACAGATACGCAGTATTTT
j_gene: TRBJ2-3
abundance: -
d_gene: TRBD1
v_gene: TRBV11-1

CDR3aa: CASTYWTIANTGELFF
CDR3nt: TGTGCCAGCACCTATTGGACGATCGCGAACACCGGGGAGCTGTTTTTT
j_gene: TRBJ2-2
abundance: few
d_gene: -
v_gene: TRBV13

CDR3aa: CASRFRQKNTEAFF
CDR3nt: TGTGCAAGTCGCTTCAGACAGAAGAACACTGAAGCTTTCTTT
j_gene: TRBJ1-1
abundance: -
d_gene: -
v_gene: TRBV12-2

CDR3aa: CASSFTGSSYNSPLHF
CDR3nt: TGTGCCAGCAGTTTTACGGGGAGCTCCTATAATTCACCCCTCCACTTT
j_gene: TRBJ1-6
abundance: -
d_gene: -
v_gene: TRBV12-3/TRBV12-4

CDR3aa: CASSFADREEMQYF
CDR3nt: TGTGCCAGCAGCTTCGCGGACAGGGAGGAGATGCAGTACTTC
j_gene: TRBJ2-7
abundance: -
d_gene: TRBD1
v_gene: TRBV7-9

CDR3aa: CASSQVRGLGDTQYF
CDR3nt: TGTGCCAGCAGCCAAGTTCGTGGGTTGGGAGATACGCAGTATTTT
j_gene: TRBJ2-3
abundance: -
d_gene: -
v_gene: TRBV3-1

CDR3aa: CATSDFEGGYTF
CDR3nt: TGTGCCACCAGTGATTTCGAGGGGGGCTACACCTTC
j_gene: TRBJ1-2
abundance: -
d_gene: -
v_gene: TRBV24-1

CDR3aa: CASSPLPGISEKLFF
CDR3nt: TGTGCCAGCAGCCCCCTTCCCGGCATTAGTGAAAAACTGTTTTTT
j_gene: TRBJ1-4
abundance: -
d_gene: -
v_gene: TRBV7-2

CDR3aa: CASALGARTEAFF
CDR3nt: TGCGCCAGCGCTCTGGGCGCTCGCACTGAAGCTTTCTTT
j_gene: TRBJ1-1
abundance: -
d_gene: -
v_gene: TRBV4-3

CDR3aa: CASSLGGSGRADREQYF
CDR3nt: TGTGCCAGCAGCTTAGGGGGTAGCGGGAGGGCCGATCGCGAGCAGTACTTC
j_gene: TRBJ2-7
abundance: -
d_gene: TRBD2
v_gene: TRBV7-2

CDR3aa: CASSQDLLAAGTQYF
CDR3nt: TGTGCCAGCAGCCAAGATTTGCTGGCTGCGGGGACCCAGTACTTC
j_gene: TRBJ2-5
abundance: few
d_gene: -
v_gene: TRBV4-2

CDR3aa: CASSLAQGNPGELFF
CDR3nt: TGTGCCAGCAGCTTAGCACAGGGAAACCCCGGGGAGCTGTTTTTT
j_gene: TRBJ2-2
abundance: few
d_gene: -
v_gene: TRBV7-6

CDR3aa: CASSSRDTRSEQYF
CDR3nt: TGTGCCAGCAGTAGCCGGGACACCCGCTCCGAGCAGTACTTC
j_gene: TRBJ2-7
abundance: -
d_gene: -
v_gene: TRBV12-3/TRBV12-4

CDR3aa: CSAGNAGAKNEQFF
CDR3nt: TGCAGTGCGGGGAATGCGGGAGCAAAAAATGAGCAGTTCTTC
j_gene: TRBJ2-1
abundance: few
d_gene: TRBD2
v_gene: TRBV20-1

CDR3aa: CASSFRVWDSINSGANVLTF
CDR3nt: TGTGCCAGCAGTTTTAGGGTGTGGGACAGCATTAACTCTGGGGCCAACGTCCTGACTTTC
j_gene: TRBJ2-6
abundance: -
d_gene: TRBD1
v_gene: TRBV12-3/TRBV12-4

CDR3aa: CASRIKANTGELFF
CDR3nt: TGTGCCAGCAGAATTAAAGCGAACACCGGGGAGCTGTTTTTT
j_gene: TRBJ2-2
abundance: few
d_gene: -
v_gene: TRBV12-3/TRBV12-4